The present entry profiles one T cell receptor (beta chain) with its context. A far larger clone is one base from this, pointing to a likely read error. The time point is: before trial treatment. Nivolumab, ipilimumab, aspirin, low-dose cyclophosphamide and low-dose radiotherapy were all administered to the donors. The data are from a study of low-dose radiotherapy and immunotherapy resistance in tumors. First-strand cDNA relied on TRAV- and TRBV-specific primers spanning alpha and beta chains. The PCR that amplified TCRs ran for about 18 cycles, relying on a constant-region primer and a V-primer adapter. TCRdb re-analysed the reads in MiXCR, keeping a single row per CDR3 protein. There are about 64,000 distinct CDR3 sequences in the sample; more than 25% occur only once, and 6.5% to 8% lies in the top ten. This material consisted of PBMCs, taken before treatment. This TCR derives from a male donor with rectosigmoid adenocarcinoma.

Written as DNA, the CDR3 is TGTGCCAGCAGCTTGGTTGGTACCCCCTACGAGCAGTTCTTC. Translated, it gives CASSLVGTPYEQFF. The J gene is TRBJ2-1, the V gene TRBV5-3, with D hard to call. TRBV5-3 is filed as an ORF, its function uncertain. The CDR3 has 14 amino acids.